The 26 T cell receptor beta chains below come from one sample, sequenced in a study of blood T cell repertoires in COVID-19. Method: immunoSEQ multiplex PCR; TCRdb's copy keeps in-frame clones and lacks some. The sample lists around 280,000 clones, 89% seen once, with about 1.7% in the top ten. The source material was PBMCs or T cells enriched from blood (not recorded which). The receptor source for this set is a woman aged 40 to 50 who had recovered from COVID-19.

The chain links TRBV12-5 to TRBJ2-5, with TRBD2 matching 12 bases. Losses at the gene ends were 7 bases for V and 5 bases for J; bases not matched to a gene: 17. The CDR3 is made up of 18 amino acids. Germline assignment: CDR1 LGHNT and CDR2 FRNRAP. The DNA for the CDR3 is TGTGCTAGTGCCCGGTGGGGGCTAGCGGGGGGGCTGTCGGAGACCCAGTACTTC. This encodes CASARWGLAGGLSETQYF. Using reference TRBV12-5 and TRBJ2-5 for the parts outside the CDR3, the full variable domain is DARVTQTPRHKVTEMGQEVTMRCQPILGHNTVFWYRQTMMQGLELLAYFRNRAPLDDSGMPKDRFSAEMPDATLATLKIQPSEPRDSAVYFCASARWGLAGGLSETQYFGPGTRLLVL.

The V call is TRBV3-1 (or the pseudogene TRBV3-2), the J call TRBJ2-2, with 11 nucleotides matching TRBD2. Germline V gives CDR1 LGHDT, CDR2 YNNKEL (reference sequence). The length of the CDR3 is 18 residues. With V trimmed by 5 bases and J by 0 bases, 8 bases remained unmatched. CDR3 sequence: CASSIGLAGFANTGELFF. In DNA form, the CDR3 reads TGTGCCAGCAGCATTGGACTAGCGGGCTTCGCGAACACCGGGGAGCTGTTTTTT.

The V call is TRBV4-1, the J call TRBJ1-1; perhaps TRBD1 as D (5 bases). This CDR3 is 16 amino acids long. Trimming cost V 7 bases and J 8 bases, with 26 bases left between them. Germline lookup yields CDR1 MGHRA and CDR2 YSYEKL. The CDR3 coding sequence is TGCGCCAGCACCGCTATTAACATGGTACAGGTCGAGGAAGCTTTCTTT. It is translated as CASTAINMVQVEEAFF.

The chain has TRBV6-5 and TRBJ2-7; TRBD2 agrees at 12 bases. V lost 4 bases, J lost 1 base, and 5 bases stayed unmatched. The CDR3 has 16 amino acids. Germline values: CDR1 MNHEY, CDR2 SVGAGI. The CDR3 DNA is TGTGCCAGCAGTTCCCCGACTAGCGGGAGATCCTACGAGCAGTACTTC. This codes for CASSSPTSGRSYEQYF.

The chain is built from TRBV27 and TRBJ2-7; 7 bases are a match to TRBD1. The ends lost 2 bases at V and 5 bases at J; junction bases unmatched: 6. The germline CDR1 and CDR2 sequences are MNHEY and SMNVEV (reference sequence). The CDR3 covers 14 residues. The CDR3 region is CASSLDRDSDEQYF. CDR3 bases: TGTGCCAGCAGTTTAGACAGGGACAGCGACGAGCAGTACTTC.

The chain is built from TRBV4-2 and TRBJ2-7; 13 bases agree with TRBD2. The length of the CDR3 is 15 residues. J was trimmed by 1 base and V by 6 bases; bases with no gene match: 3. Germline V gene data show CDR1 as LGHNA and CDR2 as YNFKEQ. In DNA, the CDR3 is TGTGCCAGCAGGCCGGGACTAGCGGGATCCTACGAGCAGTACTTC. Encoded protein: CASRPGLAGSYEQYF.

The rearrangement links TRBV7-9 to TRBJ2-3; possibly TRBD1 for D (5 bases). This CDR3 is built from 13 residues. CDR1 is SEHNR and CDR2 is FQNEAQ in the germline V gene (reference sequence). The ends were cut back, 5 bases at V and 1 base at J, with 7 bases in the middle. CDR3 sequence (DNA): TGTGCCAGCAGCCTACAGGGCACAGATACGCAGTATTTT. This sequence encodes CASSLQGTDTQYF.

The chain uses TRBV11-2 and TRBJ2-7; D not certain. CDR3 length equals 15 residues. Germline CDR1 is SGHAT and CDR2 is FQNNGV. V shed 3 bases and J shed 3 bases, with 15 bases lying between them. This CDR3 reads CASSFPDGGIYEQYF. As DNA, the CDR3 is TGTGCCAGCAGCTTCCCCGACGGCGGAATCTACGAGCAGTACTTC.

The table lists this clone with a count of one. J is TRBJ1-4 and V is TRBV5-1; no reliable D call. This CDR3 has 14 residues. Germline-derived CDR1 and CDR2 are SGHRS and YFSETQ. V was clipped by 1 base and J by 5 bases, with 9 bases between them. The CDR3 coding sequence is TGCGCCAGCAGCTTGATAACCGGGAATGAAAAACTGTTTTTT. This codes for CASSLITGNEKLFF.

CDR3 loop: CAISESLTEAFF. CDR3 in DNA: TGTGCCATCAGTGAGTCTCTAACTGAAGCTTTCTTT. The V gene is TRBV10-3, the J gene TRBJ1-1; no clear D gene. CDR3 size: 12 residues. Looked up from germline, CDR1 is ENHRY and CDR2 is SYGVKD. V was clipped by 0 bases and J by 5 bases, with 4 bases between them.

This clone was observed a handful of times. The V and J genes are TRBV30 and TRBJ1-2, with 11 nucleotides matching TRBD1. The CDR3 loop spans 15 amino acids. Trimming cost V 4 bases and J 6 bases; bases outside gene matches: 10. The V gene's germline CDR1 is GTSNPN and CDR2 SVGIG (reference sequence). CDR3 sequence reads: CAWIGGDRGFDGYTF. CDR3 DNA sequence: TGTGCCTGGATCGGGGGGGACAGGGGGTTTGATGGCTACACCTTC.

The sample holds a few counts of this clone. This chain uses TRBV5-1 with TRBJ1-2; TRBD1 is a possible D gene (5 bases). Germline V gene sequence: CDR1 SGHRS, CDR2 YFSETQ. The CDR3 consists of 18 residues. V lost 0 bases and J lost 5, with 23 bases in between. The CDR3 DNA reads as TGCGCCAGCAGCTTGGCCAGGGAGGCGGCCTCCCGTACGTATGGCTACACCTTC. It encodes CASSLAREAASRTYGYTF.

The rearrangement joins TRBV6-5 to TRBJ1-5; D possibly corresponds to TRBD1 (6 bases). CDR1 and CDR2 from the germline V gene are MNHEY and SVGAGI. Trimming took 6 bases from V and 1 from J, leaving 13 bases between them. The CDR3 covers 15 residues. The CDR3 DNA sequence: TGTGCCAGCAGCCCGCGACAGGACAGCAATCAGCCCCAGCATTTT. Translated: CASSPRQDSNQPQHF.

There are a few counts of this clone. The V gene is TRBV5-1, the J gene TRBJ2-1; TRBD2 aligns across 9 bases. The trim removed 4 bases at V and 2 bases at J, leaving 7 bases unmatched. CDR3 size: 16 residues. The V gene's germline CDR1 is SGHRS and CDR2 YFSETQ. CDR3 in DNA: TGCGCCAGCAGCCAGAACCCTAGCGGGACCTACAATGAGCAGTTCTTC. The encoded protein is CASSQNPSGTYNEQFF.

The chain links TRBV7-9 to TRBJ2-3, with D perhaps matching TRBD2 (6 bases). Germline-derived CDR1 and CDR2 are SEHNR and FQNEAQ (reference sequence). The V and J ends lost 1 base and 4 bases respectively, with 9 bases between them. This CDR3 spans 14 amino acids. The CDR3: CASSLVGGPDTQYF. The CDR3 DNA follows: TGTGCCAGCAGCTTAGTCGGAGGGCCAGATACGCAGTATTTT.

The chain links TRBV5-5 to TRBJ2-7, with TRBD1 identical over 8 bases. V was clipped by 4 bases and J by 1 base; unmatched bases: 10. This CDR3 region has 16 residues. Germline V gene lookup returns CDR1 SGHKS and CDR2 YYEKEE (reference sequence). Written as DNA, the CDR3 is TGTGCCAGCAGCCGTATGTGGGACAGGACGTCCTACGAGCAGTACTTC. The encoded protein is CASSRMWDRTSYEQYF.

The chain is built from TRBV6-5 and TRBJ1-2; tentative D call: TRBD1 (5 bases). With 7 bases removed from V and 2 bases from J, the gap between germline ends came to 8 bases. Germline-derived CDR1 and CDR2 are MNHEY and SVGAGI. CDR3 length: 12 amino acids. CDR3 nucleotides: TGTGCCAGCATCACAGGAAACTATGGCTACACCTTC. Amino acids: CASITGNYGYTF.

V usage is TRBV28 and J usage is TRBJ1-1, with D possibly being TRBD1 (5 bases). The length of the CDR3 is 15 residues. Germline V gene data show CDR1 as MDHEN and CDR2 as SYDVKM. Trimming stripped 6 bases from V and 1 base from J, with 15 bases between. The CDR3 DNA reads TGTGCCAGCAGGCCAGGAGGGACGCAGAACACTGAAGCTTTCTTT. Its translation is CASRPGGTQNTEAFF.

The chain recombines TRBV7-8 with TRBJ2-5; D remains ambiguous. There are 19 residues in the CDR3. Germline CDR1 and CDR2: SGHVS and FQNEAQ. V lost 1 base and J 1 base, leaving 22 bases between the germline ends. The CDR3 loop is CASSLVPFTPSWAQETQYF. The CDR3, as DNA: TGTGCCAGCAGCTTAGTACCGTTTACTCCCTCCTGGGCCCAAGAGACCCAGTACTTC.

The chain employs TRBV27 and TRBJ1-1, with D possibly matching TRBD1 (5 bases). CDR1 and CDR2 (germline): MNHEY, SMNVEV (reference sequence). This CDR3 spans 13 amino acids. Trimming took 4 bases from V and 13 from J, leaving 19 bases between them. CDR3: CASSSVRGGLVFF. For the CDR3, the DNA is TGTGCCAGCAGTTCCGTCCGGGGGGGATTGGTTTTCTTT.

The V and J genes are TRBV5-1 and TRBJ2-1; D is unclear. The germline V gene has CDR1 SGHRS and CDR2 YFSETQ. V was shortened by 0 bases and J by 1 base, with 8 bases between the two germline ends. The CDR3 has 15 residues. CDR3 amino acids: CASSLGHQSYNEQFF. For the CDR3, the DNA is TGCGCCAGCAGCTTGGGGCACCAATCCTACAATGAGCAGTTCTTC.

This sequence joins TRBV5-1 and TRBJ1-2; possibly TRBD1 for D (5 bases). CDR3 size: 13 residues. Germline V gives CDR1 SGHRS, CDR2 YFSETQ. Trimming took off 0 bases at V and 8 bases at J, with 11 bases between the two ends. The CDR3 nucleotides are TGCGCCAGCAGCTTGGGCAGGGTCTACGGCTACACCTTC. Amino acid sequence: CASSLGRVYGYTF.

This rearrangement joins TRBV5-1 to TRBJ1-1, with D hard to call. The ends were cut back, 4 bases at V and 0 bases at J, with 16 bases in the middle. The germline V gene has CDR1 SGHRS and CDR2 YFSETQ. The CDR3 runs 16 residues. Written as DNA, the CDR3 is TGCGCCAGCAGCGAAACAAGCCGGACTGTGAACACTGAAGCTTTCTTT. This codes for CASSETSRTVNTEAFF.

This chain links TRBV4-1 with TRBJ1-2; the D gene is possibly TRBD1 (6 bases). Germline CDR1 reads MGHRA; CDR2 reads YSYEKL. Trimming took 0 bases from V and 0 from J, leaving 14 bases between them. This CDR3 contains 17 residues. This CDR3 is CASSQEQGLVANYGYTF. In DNA, the CDR3 is TGCGCCAGCAGCCAAGAGCAGGGGCTGGTAGCTAACTATGGCTACACCTTC.

The chain recombines TRBV3-1 (or the pseudogene TRBV3-2) with TRBJ2-5, with D perhaps matching TRBD1 (6 bases). CDR3 length equals 13 residues. Germline CDR1 LGHDT, CDR2 YNNKEL (reference sequence). V was clipped by 4 bases and J by 5 bases, with 11 bases between them. The CDR3 is CASSRGQRETQYF. CDR3 bases: TGTGCCAGCAGCCGCGGACAGAGGGAGACCCAGTACTTC.

This clone was recorded a few times. The V and J genes are TRBV23-1 and TRBJ2-3, with 12 positions matching TRBD2. TRBV23-1 has ORF status, its function being uncertain. The CDR3 contains 17 residues. V dropped 0 bases and J dropped 4; count of bases not matched to a gene: 5. The CDR3 nucleotides read TGCGCCAGCAGTCAATCGTTGACTAGCGGGAGCCCAGATACGCAGTATTTT. As protein: CASSQSLTSGSPDTQYF.